These 27 T cell receptor beta chains were sequenced from one sample in a study of CD8+ T cells in alopecia areata. As to treatment: oral pan-JAK inhibitor, 5-10 mg twice daily. As the sequencing template, cDNA was produced by extracting RNA and reverse transcribing it. Assay used: immunoSEQ multiplex PCR; TCRdb lists only in-frame clones, some missing. The top ten hold around 4% of the sample, which has 200,000 to 250,000 clones, 50% to 75% seen once. This material consisted of CD4+ T cells sorted from blood, taken at week 4, from a patient treated with tofacitinib. Source of these receptors: a human donor with alopecia areata.

The CDR3 is CASQEREKLFF. The CDR3 DNA reads TGTGCCAGCCAAGAGCGTGAAAAACTGTTTTTT. This chain uses TRBV4-2 with TRBJ1-4, with unresolved D. CDR1 is LGHNA and CDR2 is YNFKEQ in the germline V gene. V lost 8 bases and J lost 7, with 8 bases in between. The CDR3 is 11 amino acids.

The genes are TRBV7-2 and TRBJ2-1; 8 nucleotides agree with TRBD1. CDR1 and CDR2 from the germline V gene are SGHTA and FQGNSA. J was trimmed by 4 bases and V by 4 bases; bases with no gene match: 9. The CDR3 length is 16 residues. CDR3 DNA: TGTGCCAGCAGCTCAAGGGGGACAGGCCGTTACAATGAGCAGTTCTTC. This codes for CASSSRGTGRYNEQFF.

J is TRBJ2-6 and V is TRBV5-1; TRBD1 agrees at 8 bases. From germline, CDR1 is SGHRS and CDR2 YFSETQ. This CDR3 region has 16 residues. With V trimmed by 8 bases and J by 0 bases, 7 bases remained unmatched. The CDR3 nucleotides are TGCGCCAGTACCGGGACAGGTAGCTCTGGGGCCAACGTCCTGACTTTC. Translated: CASTGTGSSGANVLTF.

This clone was seen more than once but under ten times. The chain has TRBV4-2 and TRBJ2-3; possible D gene TRBD2, 5 bases. V was cut by 0 bases and J by 0 bases, with 7 bases left in between. Germline V gene sequence: CDR1 LGHNA, CDR2 YNFKEQ. The CDR3 spans 15 residues. Here the CDR3 DNA reads TGTGCCAGCAGCCAAGATCTAGCAAGCACAGATACGCAGTATTTT. Protein sequence: CASSQDLASTDTQYF.

V and J are TRBV9 and TRBJ1-6, with 9 nucleotides matching TRBD1. CDR1 is SGDLS and CDR2 is YYNGEE in the germline V gene. The CDR3 covers 16 residues. J was trimmed by 2 bases and V by 4 bases; bases with no gene match: 4. CDR3 residues: CASSPRQGAYNSPLHF. The CDR3 nucleotides are TGTGCCAGCAGCCCCAGACAGGGGGCCTATAATTCACCCCTCCACTTT.

The sample holds a few counts of this clone. The chain joins TRBV7-9 to TRBJ2-3; possibly TRBD1 for D (6 bases). CDR1 is SEHNR, CDR2 FQNEAQ, per germline (reference sequence). The CDR3 extends over 15 amino acids. Trimming removed 3 bases at V and 0 bases at J, with 10 bases between. The CDR3 loop is CASSFRGDSTDTQYF. CDR3 coding DNA: TGTGCCAGCAGCTTCAGGGGCGACAGCACAGATACGCAGTATTTT.

V usage is TRBV15 and J usage is TRBJ2-1; 12 nucleotides align to TRBD2. Germline CDR1 is LNHNV and CDR2 is YYDKDF (reference sequence). J lost 15 bases, V lost 5 bases, and 8 bases had no gene match. The CDR3 is 13 amino acids. Written as DNA, the CDR3 is TGTGCCACCAGCGCCTGGACTAGCGGGGTGGGGTTCTTC. Residues: CATSAWTSGVGFF.

This CDR3 is CASSVGQGMKTQYF. The CDR3, as DNA: TGTGCCAGCAGTGTCGGTCAGGGGATGAAGACCCAGTACTTC. The chain employs TRBV2 and TRBJ2-5, with D maybe TRBD1 (6 bases). V was trimmed by 4 bases and J by 6 bases, leaving 15 bases between them. The germline CDR1 and CDR2 sequences are SNHLY and FYNNEI. The CDR3 contains 14 residues.

This rearrangement joins TRBV30 to TRBJ1-2, with D tentatively TRBD1 (6 bases). This CDR3 comprises 12 residues. Trimming shortened V by 1 base and J by 5 bases, and 8 bases separated the two germline ends. The germline gives CDR1 GTSNPN, CDR2 SVGIG (reference sequence). CDR3 DNA: TGTGCCTGGAGTGGGACAGCGTATGGCTACACCTTC. Encoded protein: CAWSGTAYGYTF. The variable domain in full, completed from reference TRBV30 and TRBJ1-2, reads SQTIHQWPATLVQPVGSPLSLECTVEGTSNPNLYWYRQAAGRGLQLLFYSVGIGQISSEVPQNLSASRPQDRQFILSSKKLLLSDSGFYLCAWSGTAYGYTFGSGTRLTVV.

The chain recombines TRBV30 with TRBJ2-1, with TRBD2 matching 9 bases. V trimming: 3 bases; J trimming: 7 bases; junction bases outside the gene matches: 13. The CDR3 has 16 amino acids. From germline, CDR1 is GTSNPN and CDR2 SVGIG (reference sequence). This chain's CDR3 is CAWSAGGAGPGNEQFF. CDR3 DNA sequence: TGTGCCTGGAGCGCGGGAGGGGCGGGGCCTGGGAATGAGCAGTTCTTC.

The V and J genes are TRBV7-2 and TRBJ2-2; no reliable D call. This CDR3 comprises 13 residues. Germline CDR1 reads SGHTA; CDR2 reads FQGNSA. Trimming took off 5 bases at V and 13 bases at J, with 17 bases between the two ends. CDR3 nucleotide sequence: TGTGCCAGCAGCACCCGACGGACCCACGGGCTGTTTTTT. Translation: CASSTRRTHGLFF. The whole variable domain, filled in from reference TRBV7-2 and TRBJ2-2, reads GAGVSQSPSNKVTEKGKDVELRCDPISGHTALYWYRQSLGQGLEFLIYFQGNSAPDKSGLPSDRFSAERTGGSVSTLTIQRTQQEDSAVYLCASSTRRTHGLFFGEGSRLTVL.

The table lists this clone with a few counts. In DNA, the CDR3 is TGTGCCAGCAGTGAGCAGGGGTTTAATTCACCCCTCCACTTT. Amino acids: CASSEQGFNSPLHF. The gene calls are TRBV25-1 and TRBJ1-6; TRBD1 is a possible D gene (6 bases). Per the germline V gene, CDR1 is MGHDK and CDR2 is SYGVNS. The CDR3 spans 14 residues. V was cut by 3 bases and J by 6 bases, with 9 bases left in between.

This clone was detected only a few times. J is TRBJ2-7 and V is TRBV4-3; the match to TRBD1 covers 9 bases. Looked up from germline, CDR1 is LGHNA and CDR2 is YSLEER. Trimming cost V 0 bases and J 3 bases; bases outside gene matches: 9. The length of the CDR3 is 17 residues. The CDR3 loop is CASSQDGPGQGNYEQYF. Written as DNA, the CDR3 is TGCGCCAGCAGCCAAGATGGACCGGGACAGGGAAACTACGAGCAGTACTTC.

This clone was counted between two and nine times. The chain couples TRBV27 to TRBJ2-1; no clear D. This CDR3 has 12 residues. V was cut by 2 bases and J by 3 bases, with 2 bases left in between. Per the germline V gene, CDR1 is MNHEY and CDR2 is SMNVEV (reference sequence). The CDR3 nucleotides read TGTGCCAGCAGTTTAAACTACAATGAGCAGTTCTTC. This translates into CASSLNYNEQFF.

The chain is built from TRBV2 and TRBJ1-5; perhaps TRBD1 as D (5 bases). Germline CDR1 SNHLY, CDR2 FYNNEI. CDR3 length: 15 residues. V was shortened by 2 bases and J by 7 bases, with 15 bases between the two germline ends. The CDR3 sequence: CASSENRGAYQPQHF. CDR3 nucleotide sequence: TGTGCCAGCAGTGAAAATAGAGGGGCTTACCAGCCCCAGCATTTT.

Of note for this clone: The same CDR3 arises from other DNA sequences in this sample as well. This chain uses TRBV20-1 with TRBJ2-3; D ambiguous. Looked up from germline, CDR1 is DFQATT and CDR2 is SNEGSKA (reference sequence). Trimming shortened V by 5 bases and J by 2 bases, and 5 bases separated the two germline ends. This CDR3 has 11 amino acids. CDR3 residues: CSAPSTDTQYF. CDR3 in DNA: TGCAGTGCTCCCTCCACAGATACGCAGTATTTT.

The sample holds a few counts of this clone. V usage is TRBV2 and J usage is TRBJ2-3, with 13 bases that match TRBD2. This CDR3 contains 14 residues. The germline CDR1 and CDR2 sequences are SNHLY and FYNNEI. Germline trimming cut 6 bases from V and 4 bases from J; bases unmatched to any gene: 1. The CDR3, as DNA: TGTGCCAGCAGCGGGACTAGCGGGGCAGATACGCAGTATTTT. Amino acids: CASSGTSGADTQYF.

The V gene is TRBV2, the J gene TRBJ1-5; 7 bases are shared with TRBD1. This CDR3 is built from 14 residues. With 6 bases clipped from V and 4 bases from J, the junction kept 6 bases outside the gene matches. From germline, CDR1 is SNHLY and CDR2 FYNNEI. CDR3 nucleotides: TGTGCCAGCAGGTGGGGACAGCAAAATCAGCCCCAGCATTTT. It encodes CASRWGQQNQPQHF.

This clone has only a few counts. The CDR3 DNA reads TGTGCCTGGACCCTACAGGGGTGGGGTGAGCAGTTCTTC. Amino acids: CAWTLQGWGEQFF. V gene TRBV30 combines with J gene TRBJ2-1, with 7 bases that match TRBD1. V shed 4 bases, J shed 9 bases, and the junction held 9 bases outside the gene matches. Germline V CDR1 and CDR2: GTSNPN, SVGIG (reference sequence). CDR3 length equals 13 residues.

This clone was seen a few times. The chain couples TRBV29-1 to TRBJ2-1; TRBD2 matches at 8 bases. V shed 4 bases and J 6 bases; nucleotides not matched to a gene: 5. Germline CDR1 reads SQVTM; CDR2 reads ANQGSEA. This CDR3 comprises 13 residues. The CDR3 sequence: CSVGYGGGNEQFF. CDR3 nucleotides: TGCAGCGTTGGGTACGGGGGGGGCAATGAGCAGTTCTTC.

This chain links TRBV7-2 with TRBJ2-5; D might be TRBD2 (6 bases). The CDR3 length is 15 residues. The V end was cut by 2 bases, the J end by 2 bases, with 12 bases between. CDR1 is SGHTA, CDR2 FQGNSA, per germline. The CDR3 spells CASSLFLARQETQYF. CDR3 sequence (DNA): TGTGCCAGCAGCTTATTCCTAGCGAGACAAGAGACCCAGTACTTC. Complete variable domain (other parts from reference TRBV7-2 and TRBJ2-5): GAGVSQSPSNKVTEKGKDVELRCDPISGHTALYWYRQSLGQGLEFLIYFQGNSAPDKSGLPSDRFSAERTGGSVSTLTIQRTQQEDSAVYLCASSLFLARQETQYFGPGTRLLVL.

The chain joins TRBV11-2 to TRBJ2-3; no clear D gene. Trimming left V 3 bases short and J 7 bases short, with 5 bases between. The CDR3 has 11 amino acids. Germline CDR1 reads SGHAT; CDR2 reads FQNNGV. The CDR3 nucleotides are TGTGCCAGCAGCTTGGAAAATACGCAGTATTTT. Its protein product is CASSLENTQYF.

This chain connects TRBV30 to TRBJ2-1, with D possibly being TRBD2 (6 bases). The CDR3 covers 12 residues. CDR1 is GTSNPN, CDR2 SVGIG, per germline (reference sequence). V lost 5 bases and J lost 7, with 12 bases in between. The CDR3 DNA reads as TGTGCCTGGGGGGGAGGAGTTAATGAGCAGTTCTTC. This encodes CAWGGGVNEQFF.

The V call is TRBV29-1, the J call TRBJ2-7; 8 bases align to TRBD1. The trim removed 5 bases at V and 3 bases at J, leaving 9 bases unmatched. Germline V gene lookup returns CDR1 SQVTM and CDR2 ANQGSEA. The CDR3 sequence is 14 residues long. CDR3 nucleotide sequence: TGCAGCGTTAGAACTGGACAGGGTAGCTACGAGCAGTACTTC. Encoded protein: CSVRTGQGSYEQYF.

This clone was counted a few times. This rearrangement joins TRBV5-1 to TRBJ2-3; no reliable D call. V lost 4 bases to trimming and J lost 0 bases, with 18 bases between them. Germline CDR1 and CDR2: SGHRS and YFSETQ. The CDR3 spans 17 residues. This CDR3 reads CASSPNNFGFSTDTQYF. The CDR3 region has the DNA TGCGCCAGCAGCCCAAACAACTTTGGATTTAGCACAGATACGCAGTATTTT.

The chain couples TRBV9 to TRBJ2-5; possible D gene TRBD1, 6 bases. V lost 3 bases and J 2 bases, leaving 14 bases between the germline ends. The CDR3 length is 15 residues. Germline assignment: CDR1 SGDLS and CDR2 YYNGEE. The CDR3 DNA is TGTGCCAGCAGCGCCACGACAGGAGGTCAAGAGACCCAGTACTTC. Amino acids: CASSATTGGQETQYF.

The chain joins TRBV29-1 to TRBJ1-6, with a possible D match to TRBD1 (6 bases). The CDR3 runs 21 residues. The V end lost 0 bases, the J end lost 0 bases, and 24 bases lay between the germline ends. CDR1 SQVTM and CDR2 ANQGSEA come from the germline V gene. CDR3: CSVEESLPGHKSSSYNSPLHF. For the CDR3, the DNA is TGCAGCGTTGAAGAATCGCTCCCGGGACACAAATCGAGCTCCTATAATTCACCCCTCCACTTT.